This is a list of T cell receptor beta chains from one sample in a study of Graves' ophthalmopathy and Graves' hyperthyroidism. One entry per CDR3 protein, called by TCRdb with MiXCR from the multiplex PCR reads. The data contain 200,000 to 250,000 distinct CDR3 sequences, around 50% of them singletons. The sequencing sample was made of peripheral blood. The receptors were sampled from an adult man with Graves' ophthalmopathy. Each CDR3 is given without its conserved first and last residue. The order of the fields is V gene, J gene, CDR3 protein.

v_gene: TRBV2
j_gene: TRBJ2-7
CDR3aa: ASERGAYLSYEQY

v_gene: TRBV25-1
j_gene: TRBJ1-5
CDR3aa: ASSLDGRNQPQH

v_gene: TRBV7-2
j_gene: TRBJ1-2
CDR3aa: ASSFYGRDDYGYT

v_gene: TRBV5-5
j_gene: TRBJ2-5
CDR3aa: ASSFGVQETQY

v_gene: TRBV12-3/TRBV12-4
j_gene: TRBJ1-5
CDR3aa: ASSQGEPQH

v_gene: TRBV15
j_gene: TRBJ2-2
CDR3aa: ATSREASGRRSTGELF

v_gene: TRBV29-1
j_gene: TRBJ2-5
CDR3aa: SVTGTGGWETQY

v_gene: TRBV14
j_gene: TRBJ1-5
CDR3aa: ASSGGQRQPQH

v_gene: TRBV5-1
j_gene: TRBJ1-3
CDR3aa: ASSPNRGDSSGNTIY

v_gene: TRBV20-1
j_gene: TRBJ2-5
CDR3aa: SASGGDSETQY

v_gene: TRBV20-1
j_gene: TRBJ1-2
CDR3aa: SAIPRDRWHGYT

v_gene: TRBV20-1
j_gene: TRBJ1-1
CDR3aa: SARGVDRVNTEAF

v_gene: TRBV29-1
j_gene: TRBJ2-7
CDR3aa: SSSGTSGREGRLEQY

v_gene: TRBV9
j_gene: TRBJ1-6
CDR3aa: ASSDSYPPRRYNSPLH

v_gene: TRBV13
j_gene: TRBJ1-1
CDR3aa: ASSLRDSPAEAF

v_gene: TRBV20-1
j_gene: TRBJ2-5
CDR3aa: SARDPVKTQY

v_gene: TRBV7-3
j_gene: TRBJ2-2
CDR3aa: ASSRDRGELF

v_gene: TRBV6-5
j_gene: TRBJ1-6
CDR3aa: ASSYSWGNSSPLH

v_gene: TRBV5-8
j_gene: TRBJ2-2
CDR3aa: ASRPQGSNTGELF

v_gene: TRBV7-8
j_gene: TRBJ2-5
CDR3aa: ASSRTMQETQY

v_gene: TRBV10-2
j_gene: TRBJ2-2
CDR3aa: ASTYREPTGELF

v_gene: TRBV24-1
j_gene: TRBJ1-5
CDR3aa: ATSDPQGAFNQPQH

v_gene: TRBV24-1
j_gene: TRBJ2-7
CDR3aa: ATSDRQGSLYEQY

v_gene: TRBV7-7
j_gene: TRBJ2-5
CDR3aa: ASSLAISGIQETQY

v_gene: TRBV9
j_gene: TRBJ1-2
CDR3aa: ASSLEAAANYGYT

v_gene: TRBV7-9
j_gene: TRBJ1-5
CDR3aa: ASSFPVPRGNQPQH

v_gene: TRBV7-2
j_gene: TRBJ1-1
CDR3aa: ASSTIQWGTEAF

v_gene: TRBV7-9
j_gene: TRBJ2-2
CDR3aa: ASSLGNGELF

v_gene: TRBV7-9
j_gene: TRBJ1-1
CDR3aa: ASAQGHYTEAF

v_gene: TRBV20-1
j_gene: TRBJ1-5
CDR3aa: SARGGYDQPQH

v_gene: TRBV28
j_gene: TRBJ2-2
CDR3aa: AGSTSGRSGELF

v_gene: TRBV12-3/TRBV12-4
j_gene: TRBJ2-5
CDR3aa: ASRRRDRGQETQY

v_gene: TRBV7-9
j_gene: TRBJ1-2
CDR3aa: ASSLELRGYT

v_gene: TRBV19
j_gene: TRBJ2-5
CDR3aa: ASSEDRGVETQY

v_gene: TRBV20-1
j_gene: TRBJ2-7
CDR3aa: SARLLRTREQY